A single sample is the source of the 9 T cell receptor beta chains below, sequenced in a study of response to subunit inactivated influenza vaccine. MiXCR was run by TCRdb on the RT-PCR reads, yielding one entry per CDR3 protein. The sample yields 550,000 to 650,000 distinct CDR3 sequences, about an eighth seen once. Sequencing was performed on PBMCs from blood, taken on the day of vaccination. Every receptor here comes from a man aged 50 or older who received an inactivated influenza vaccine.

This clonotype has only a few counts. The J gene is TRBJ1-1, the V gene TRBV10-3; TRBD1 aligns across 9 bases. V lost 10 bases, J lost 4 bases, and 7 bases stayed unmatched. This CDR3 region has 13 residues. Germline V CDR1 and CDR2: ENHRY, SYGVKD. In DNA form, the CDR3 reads TGTGCCACTACGGACAGGGGAGGCACTGAAGCTTTCTTT. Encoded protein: CATTDRGGTEAFF.

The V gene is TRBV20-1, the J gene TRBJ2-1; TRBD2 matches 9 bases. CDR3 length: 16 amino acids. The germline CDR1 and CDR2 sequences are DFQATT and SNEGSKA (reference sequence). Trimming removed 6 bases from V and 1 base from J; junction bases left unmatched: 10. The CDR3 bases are TGCAGTGCCCCCCCCGCGCGGGGGGGATCCTACAATGAGCAGTTCTTC. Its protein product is CSAPPARGGSYNEQFF.

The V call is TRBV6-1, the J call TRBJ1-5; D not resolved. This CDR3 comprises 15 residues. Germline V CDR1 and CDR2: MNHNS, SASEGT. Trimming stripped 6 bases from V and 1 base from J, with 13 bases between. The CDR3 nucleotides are TGTGCCAGCAGGGAGGTTAGTCGGAGCAATCAGCCCCAGCATTTT. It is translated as CASREVSRSNQPQHF.

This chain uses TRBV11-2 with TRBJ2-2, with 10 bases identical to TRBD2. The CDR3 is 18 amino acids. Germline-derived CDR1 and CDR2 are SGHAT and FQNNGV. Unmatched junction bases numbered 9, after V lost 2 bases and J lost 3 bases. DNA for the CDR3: TGTGCCAGCAGCTTATATAAGAGTAGCGGGAGGTACACCGGGGAGCTGTTTTTT. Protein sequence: CASSLYKSSGRYTGELFF. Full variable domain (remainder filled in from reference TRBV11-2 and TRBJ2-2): EAGVAQSPRYKIIEKRQSVAFWCNPISGHATLYWYQQILGQGPKLLIQFQNNGVVDDSQLPKDRFSAERLKGVDSTLKIQPAKLEDSAVYLCASSLYKSSGRYTGELFFGEGSRLTVL.

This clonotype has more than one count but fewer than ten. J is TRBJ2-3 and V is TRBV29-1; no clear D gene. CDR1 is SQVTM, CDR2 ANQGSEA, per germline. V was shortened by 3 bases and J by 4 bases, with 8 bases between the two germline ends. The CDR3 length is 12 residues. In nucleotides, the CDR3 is TGCAGCGTTGAGTACCCGCCAGATACGCAGTATTTT. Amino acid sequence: CSVEYPPDTQYF.

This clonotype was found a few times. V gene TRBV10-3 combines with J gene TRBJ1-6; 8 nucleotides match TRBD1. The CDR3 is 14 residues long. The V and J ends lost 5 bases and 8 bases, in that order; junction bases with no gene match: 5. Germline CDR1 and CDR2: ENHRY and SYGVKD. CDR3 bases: TGTGCCATCAGTCCGGGACAGGAGTATTCACCCCTCCACTTT. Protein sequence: CAISPGQEYSPLHF.

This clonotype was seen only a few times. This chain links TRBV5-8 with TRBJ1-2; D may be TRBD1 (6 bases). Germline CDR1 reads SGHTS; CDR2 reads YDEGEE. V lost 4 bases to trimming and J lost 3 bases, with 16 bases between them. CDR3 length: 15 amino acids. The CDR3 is CASSRVGAADYGYTF. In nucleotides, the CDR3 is TGTGCCAGCAGCAGGGTGGGGGCTGCGGACTATGGCTACACCTTC.

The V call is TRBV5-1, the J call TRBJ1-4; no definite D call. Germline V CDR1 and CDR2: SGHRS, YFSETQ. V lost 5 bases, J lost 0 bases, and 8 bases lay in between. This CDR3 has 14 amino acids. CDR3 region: CASSEGTTNEKLFF. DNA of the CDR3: TGCGCCAGCAGTGAGGGAACAACTAATGAAAAACTGTTTTTT.

The CDR3 sequence is CAISEENRGTGELFF. The CDR3 bases are TGTGCCATCAGTGAGGAGAACAGGGGGACCGGGGAGCTGTTTTTT. The J gene is TRBJ2-2, the V gene TRBV10-3; 8 nucleotides agree with TRBD1. This CDR3 is 15 amino acids long. Germline V gene lookup returns CDR1 ENHRY and CDR2 SYGVKD. The V and J ends lost 2 bases and 5 bases, in that order; junction bases with no gene match: 4.